The 2 T cell receptor beta chains below all came from one sample that was sequenced in a study of CD8 T cells in ankylosing spondylitis. A single record per CDR3 protein comes from TCRdb applying MiXCR to the 5' RACE reads. This table has around 100,000 distinct CDR3 sequences, 24% appearing once. Sequencing was done on a sample of synovial fluid, either unsorted or a sorted T cell fraction (not recorded which). The receptor set was obtained from a male donor with ankylosing spondylitis.

This chain uses TRBV27 with TRBJ1-6; D unclear. Germline V lookup: CDR1 MNHEY, CDR2 SMNVEV (reference sequence). This CDR3 has 17 residues. V was trimmed by 3 bases and J by 4 bases, leaving 16 bases between them. The chain's CDR3 is CASSLKGKAEYNSPLHF. CDR3 DNA sequence: TGTGCCAGCAGTTTGAAAGGAAAGGCAGAGTATAATTCACCCCTCCACTTT.

This rearrangement joins TRBV6-1 to TRBJ1-5; D not certain. Looked up from germline, CDR1 is MNHNS and CDR2 is SASEGT. The ends were cut back, 3 bases at V and 4 bases at J, with 22 bases in the middle. CDR3 length: 18 residues. The DNA of the CDR3 is TGTGCCAGCAGTGAGAGAGGAGTGAGGTACTCAGGAAATCAGCCCCAGCATTTT. Translating gives CASSERGVRYSGNQPQHF.